The 6 T cell receptor beta chains listed next were all sequenced from one sample in a study of identical twins' blood T cells. TCRdb re-called the 5' RACE reads through MiXCR, storing one row per CDR3 protein. The table lists 350,000 to 400,000 distinct CDR3 sequences, about 28% of them singletons. Sequencing was done on a sample of PBMCs. These receptors were obtained from a woman aged 18 to 55 in good health.

This clonotype was counted only a few times. The CDR3 loop reads CASSLVGFGLADNEQFF. The CDR3 DNA is TGTGCCAGCAGCTTAGTTGGCTTTGGGCTAGCGGACAATGAGCAGTTCTTC. The V and J genes are TRBV7-9 and TRBJ2-1; the match to TRBD2 covers 7 bases. The CDR3 length is 17 residues. The V and J ends lost 1 base and 5 bases, in that order; junction bases with no gene match: 11. Germline CDR1 and CDR2: SEHNR and FQNEAQ (reference sequence).

The J gene is TRBJ2-3, the V gene TRBV7-9; tentative D call: TRBD1 (6 bases). The CDR3 spans 15 residues. The V and J ends lost 2 bases and 4 bases respectively, with 13 bases between them. The germline CDR1 and CDR2 sequences are SEHNR and FQNEAQ (reference sequence). CDR3 in amino acids: CASSLHRVGADTQYF. For the CDR3, the DNA is TGTGCCAGCAGCTTACACAGGGTAGGGGCAGATACGCAGTATTTT.

The chain couples TRBV5-1 to TRBJ2-7; D is uncertain. CDR1 is SGHRS and CDR2 is YFSETQ in the germline V gene. The length of the CDR3 is 14 residues. Between the trimmed V and J ends, which lost 2 bases and 4 bases, there was a span of 13 bases. The DNA for the CDR3 is TGCGCCAGCAGCTTCGGAGCCGACACATACGAGCAGTACTTC. Translated, it gives CASSFGADTYEQYF.

V and J are TRBV20-1 and TRBJ1-1; TRBD1 might be the D (6 bases). Germline-derived CDR1 and CDR2 are DFQATT and SNEGSKA (reference sequence). V lost 0 bases and J 1 base, leaving 9 bases between the germline ends. The CDR3 extends over 14 amino acids. This CDR3 reads CSARDGQSNTEAFF. In nucleotides, the CDR3 is TGCAGTGCTAGAGATGGACAGTCGAACACTGAAGCTTTCTTT.

A few counts support this clonotype. J is TRBJ1-5 and V is TRBV12-3 or TRBV12-4; D is ambiguous. CDR3 length: 12 residues. V lost 4 bases and J 9 bases, leaving 10 bases between the germline ends. The CDR3 DNA reads TGTGCCAGCAGTTCGTCCCCAACGCCCCAGCATTTT. Its translation: CASSSSPTPQHF.

This clonotype was seen a handful of times. The rearrangement links TRBV11-3 to TRBJ1-3, with D possibly TRBD1 on 5 matching bases. V dropped 4 bases and J dropped 9 bases, with 16 bases sitting between them. CDR1 is SGHNT, CDR2 YENEEA, per germline. This CDR3 has 14 residues. The CDR3 nucleotides are TGTGCCAGCAGCTATACCCTTACAGGCGGCACCATATATTTT. The encoded protein is CASSYTLTGGTIYF.